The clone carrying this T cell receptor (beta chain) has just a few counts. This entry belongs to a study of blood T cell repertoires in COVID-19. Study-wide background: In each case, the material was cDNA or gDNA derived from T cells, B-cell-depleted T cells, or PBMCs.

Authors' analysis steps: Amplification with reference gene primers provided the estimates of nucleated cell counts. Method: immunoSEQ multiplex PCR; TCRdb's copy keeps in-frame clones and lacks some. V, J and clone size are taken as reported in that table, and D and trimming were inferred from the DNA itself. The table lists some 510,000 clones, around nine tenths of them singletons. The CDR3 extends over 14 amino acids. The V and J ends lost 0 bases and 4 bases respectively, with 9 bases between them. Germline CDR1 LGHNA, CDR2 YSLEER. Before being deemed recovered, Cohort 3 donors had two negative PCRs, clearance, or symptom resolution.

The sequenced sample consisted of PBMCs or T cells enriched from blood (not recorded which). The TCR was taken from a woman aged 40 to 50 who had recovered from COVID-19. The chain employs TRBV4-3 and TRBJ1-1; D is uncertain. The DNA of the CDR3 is TGCGCCAGCAGCCAAGAGGTCAGGTTCACTGAAGCTTTCTTT. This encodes CASSQEVRFTEAFF.